These 32 T cell receptor beta chains originate from one sample sequenced in a study of control samples from healthy donors and cancer patients. Clones were sequenced by immunoSEQ multiplex PCR, and TCRdb holds only the in-frame ones, with some missing. Seen here are 150,000 or so clones, about 93% observed once, and the top ten hold 0.55% to 0.7%. Sequenced: blood. These receptor sequences come from a woman aged 25 to 45 in good health.

The V and J genes are TRBV28 and TRBJ1-2, with no clear D. Trimming took off 5 bases at V and 4 bases at J, with 11 bases between the two ends. CDR1 and CDR2 from the germline V gene are MDHEN and SYDVKM. The CDR3 loop spans 13 amino acids. The CDR3 is CASSLEGFYGYTF. The CDR3 DNA is TGTGCCAGCAGTCTTGAGGGTTTCTATGGCTACACCTTC.

V usage is TRBV6-5 and J usage is TRBJ1-4, with TRBD1 matching over 9 bases. The germline CDR1 and CDR2 sequences are MNHEY and SVGAGI. The CDR3 has 15 residues. The V segment lost 8 bases and the J segment 3 bases; nucleotides outside the gene matches: 7. The CDR3 DNA reads as TGTGCCAGCGCCCAACAGGGGGCAGCTAATGAAAAACTGTTTTTT. This translates into CASAQQGAANEKLFF.

V usage is TRBV4-3 and J usage is TRBJ2-1, with 10 nucleotides matching TRBD2. Germline CDR1 is LGHNA and CDR2 is YSLEER. The CDR3 runs 15 residues. V shed 4 bases, J shed 0 bases, and the junction held 0 bases outside the gene matches. CDR3 residues: CASSPSGSSYNEQFF. Here the CDR3 DNA reads TGCGCCAGCAGCCCTAGCGGGAGCTCCTACAATGAGCAGTTCTTC.

The rearrangement uses TRBV12-3 or TRBV12-4 and TRBJ1-2; no definite D call. This CDR3 spans 12 amino acids. The ends were cut back, 5 bases at V and 3 bases at J, with 7 bases in the middle. This chain's CDR3 is CASSQSDYGYTF. DNA of the CDR3: TGTGCCAGCAGTCAGTCCGACTATGGCTACACCTTC.

The chain links TRBV18 to TRBJ1-2; D gene unclear. This CDR3 comprises 16 residues. CDR1 and CDR2 from the germline V gene are KGHSH and LQKENI. V lost 3 bases, J lost 8 bases, and 22 bases lay in between. The CDR3 is CASSPRREGIGAGYTF. In DNA, the CDR3 is TGTGCCAGCTCACCGCGGCGAGAGGGCATCGGCGCGGGCTACACCTTC.

The gene calls are TRBV19 and TRBJ1-2; TRBD1 matches at 9 bases. The trim removed 6 bases at V and 3 bases at J, leaving 8 bases unmatched. The CDR3 length is 15 residues. Germline CDR1 is LNHDA and CDR2 is SQIVND (reference sequence). CDR3 in DNA: TGTGCCAGTAGCCCAGGACAGGGGAGTTACTATGGCTACACCTTC. This codes for CASSPGQGSYYGYTF. Looking up the rest from reference TRBV19 and TRBJ1-2 gives the full variable domain: DGGITQSPKYLFRKEGQNVTLSCEQNLNHDAMYWYRQDPGQGLRLIYYSQIVNDFQKGDIAEGYSVSREKKESFPLTVTSAQKNPTAFYLCASSPGQGSYYGYTFGSGTRLTVV.

The CDR3, as DNA: TGTGCCACCAGTGAAGGGCGCGGGAGGGCCGGGTACAATGAGCAGTTCTTC. It is translated as CATSEGRGRAGYNEQFF. V and J are TRBV24-1 and TRBJ2-1; 9 bases agree with TRBD2. CDR3 length: 17 residues. With V trimmed by 4 bases and J by 4 bases, 10 bases remained unmatched. CDR1 and CDR2 from the germline V gene are KGHDR and SFDVKD.

The rearrangement uses TRBV7-3 and TRBJ1-1; no clear D. With 0 bases removed from V and 6 bases from J, the gap between germline ends came to 17 bases. CDR1 is SGHTA and CDR2 is FQGTGA in the germline V gene. The CDR3 runs 16 residues. The CDR3 DNA reads TGTGCCAGCAGCTTAACGTCCTCCAGGATGCCCGCTGAAGCTTTCTTT. Its protein is CASSLTSSRMPAEAFF. Supplemented by reference TRBV7-3 and TRBJ1-1, the full variable domain reads GAGVSQTPSNKVTEKGKYVELRCDPISGHTALYWYRQSLGQGPEFLIYFQGTGAADDSGLPNDRFFAVRPEGSVSTLKIQRTERGDSAVYLCASSLTSSRMPAEAFFGQGTRLTVV.

The chain joins TRBV6-2 or TRBV6-3 to TRBJ2-3; 10 bases line up with TRBD2. CDR1 is MNHEY and CDR2 is SVGEGT in the germline V gene. The CDR3 consists of 21 residues. V shed 2 bases and J 6 bases; nucleotides not matched to a gene: 23. The CDR3 DNA is TGTGCCAGCAGTTACCCATCTACTAGCGGGGAAAAACTTCTTACGTCGGATACGCAGTATTTT. It encodes CASSYPSTSGEKLLTSDTQYF.

The chain couples TRBV5-1 to TRBJ1-3, with a weak D call TRBD1 (6 bases). V lost 0 bases to trimming and J lost 2 bases, with 12 bases between them. CDR3 size: 16 residues. Germline V CDR1 and CDR2: SGHRS, YFSETQ. This CDR3 is CASSLGPRGTGNTIYF. In nucleotides, the CDR3 is TGCGCCAGCAGCTTGGGGCCCAGGGGAACTGGAAACACCATATATTTT.

This chain links TRBV18 with TRBJ2-1; TRBD1 matches at 8 bases. Germline V gives CDR1 KGHSH, CDR2 LQKENI. J was trimmed by 7 bases and V by 2 bases; bases with no gene match: 7. The CDR3 has 15 residues. DNA of the CDR3: TGTGCCAGCTCACCAGGACAGGGCGGTTTGAATGAGCAGTTCTTC. Translated: CASSPGQGGLNEQFF. The complete variable domain, with remaining parts taken from reference TRBV18 and TRBJ2-1, reads NAGVMQNPRHLVRRRGQEARLRCSPMKGHSHVYWYRQLPEEGLKFMVYLQKENIIDESGMPKERFSAEFPKEGPSILRIQQVVRGDSAAYFCASSPGQGGLNEQFFGPGTRLTVL.

The J gene is TRBJ1-1, the V gene TRBV19, with no clear D. Trimming took 3 bases from V and 11 from J, leaving 13 bases between them. CDR3 length equals 12 residues. Germline V gene data show CDR1 as LNHDA and CDR2 as SQIVND (reference sequence). The CDR3 spells CASSIGRAGAFF. The CDR3, as DNA: TGTGCCAGTAGTATTGGAAGGGCCGGGGCTTTCTTT.

The rearrangement joins TRBV5-1 to TRBJ1-5; D call uncertain. Trimming took off 2 bases at V and 0 bases at J, with 12 bases between the two ends. Germline V gene lookup returns CDR1 SGHRS and CDR2 YFSETQ. This CDR3 region has 16 residues. The CDR3 loop reads CASSFRSAYSNQPQHF. The CDR3, as DNA: TGCGCCAGCAGCTTTCGGTCAGCGTATAGCAATCAGCCCCAGCATTTT.

The CDR3 region has the DNA TGTGCCAGTAGTATCGCAGGGCGCAGCAATCAGCCCCAGCATTTT. Its translation is CASSIAGRSNQPQHF. This sequence joins TRBV19 and TRBJ1-5; a possible D gene is TRBD1 (5 bases). V lost 3 bases and J 1 base, leaving 10 bases between the germline ends. This CDR3 has 15 residues. Germline CDR1 is LNHDA and CDR2 is SQIVND (reference sequence). The full variable domain, with the rest looked up from reference TRBV19 and TRBJ1-5, is DGGITQSPKYLFRKEGQNVTLSCEQNLNHDAMYWYRQDPGQGLRLIYYSQIVNDFQKGDIAEGYSVSREKKESFPLTVTSAQKNPTAFYLCASSIAGRSNQPQHFGDGTRLSIL.

V usage is TRBV18 and J usage is TRBJ2-2; TRBD1 matches at 10 bases. From germline, CDR1 is KGHSH and CDR2 LQKENI. V dropped 4 bases and J dropped 6; count of bases not matched to a gene: 5. The CDR3 runs 15 residues. The CDR3 spells CASSRETGGSGELFF. CDR3 nucleotide sequence: TGTGCCAGCTCACGCGAGACAGGGGGCTCCGGGGAGCTGTTTTTT.

This chain joins TRBV28 and TRBJ1-1, with no clear D. The CDR3 length is 13 residues. Germline V gene lookup returns CDR1 MDHEN and CDR2 SYDVKM. The germline V and J ends were trimmed by 6 bases and 0 bases, with 8 bases remaining between them. CDR3 region: CASSPGMNTEAFF. In DNA form, the CDR3 reads TGTGCCAGCAGCCCTGGAATGAACACTGAAGCTTTCTTT.

This clone was observed once. This chain connects TRBV14 to TRBJ2-3; 8 positions agree with TRBD2. The CDR3 totals 17 residues. Germline V lookup: CDR1 SGHDN, CDR2 FVKESK. V was clipped by 0 bases and J by 1 base; unmatched bases: 6. CDR3 sequence (DNA): TGTGCCAGCAGCCAAGATAAAGCGGGAGATCGCACAGATACGCAGTATTTT. Translation gives CASSQDKAGDRTDTQYF.

The chain recombines TRBV25-1 with TRBJ1-1, with D possibly matching TRBD1 (5 bases). Germline CDR1 MGHDK, CDR2 SYGVNS. The CDR3 consists of 15 residues. The ends were cut back, 8 bases at V and 4 bases at J, with 20 bases in the middle. This CDR3 reads CASVPRGGRGTEAFF. The DNA of the CDR3 is TGTGCCAGCGTCCCGAGGGGCGGGAGAGGCACTGAAGCTTTCTTT.

The genes are TRBV10-3 and TRBJ2-7, with D possibly TRBD1 on 5 matching bases. The V gene's germline CDR1 is ENHRY and CDR2 SYGVKD. The CDR3 runs to 12 residues. V shed 6 bases and J shed 0 bases, with 6 bases lying between them. In DNA form, the CDR3 reads TGTGCCATCAGGGACAACTCCTACGAGCAGTACTTC. Protein product: CAIRDNSYEQYF.

The V gene is TRBV6-5, the J gene TRBJ2-1; D may be TRBD2 (6 bases). V lost 7 bases and J lost 9, with 16 bases in between. CDR3 length: 13 amino acids. In germline, CDR1 is MNHEY, CDR2 SVGAGI. CDR3 residues: CASTPPGLTEQFF. CDR3 sequence (DNA): TGTGCCAGCACTCCTCCGGGACTCACTGAGCAGTTCTTC.

This sequence joins TRBV7-9 and TRBJ2-2; D gene unclear. The CDR3 length is 13 residues. CDR1 SEHNR and CDR2 FQNEAQ come from the germline V gene (reference sequence). The V gene lost 4 bases and the J gene lost 5 bases, with 8 bases spanning the gap. The CDR3: CASSSVGTGELFF. The CDR3 DNA is TGTGCCAGCAGCTCGGTGGGAACCGGGGAGCTGTTTTTT.

CDR3 in amino acids: CASSSWTESPGELFF. The CDR3 region has the DNA TGTGCCAGCAGCTCGTGGACGGAGAGTCCCGGGGAGCTGTTTTTT. J is TRBJ2-2 and V is TRBV11-2; D is ambiguous. The CDR3 runs 15 residues. From germline, CDR1 is SGHAT and CDR2 FQNNGV. V was trimmed by 4 bases and J by 6 bases, leaving 15 bases between them. Looking up the rest from reference TRBV11-2 and TRBJ2-2 gives the full variable domain: EAGVAQSPRYKIIEKRQSVAFWCNPISGHATLYWYQQILGQGPKLLIQFQNNGVVDDSQLPKDRFSAERLKGVDSTLKIQPAKLEDSAVYLCASSSWTESPGELFFGEGSRLTVL.

This rearrangement joins TRBV24-1 to TRBJ2-2; D ambiguous. The CDR3 has 15 amino acids. Trimming stripped 3 bases from V and 4 bases from J, with 11 bases between. CDR1 is KGHDR and CDR2 is SFDVKD in the germline V gene. The CDR3 sequence: CATSDPGPGTGELFF. CDR3 sequence (DNA): TGTGCCACCAGTGATCCAGGCCCGGGCACCGGGGAGCTGTTTTTT.

The chain has TRBV7-2 and TRBJ2-7; 7 nucleotides align to TRBD2. The CDR3 loop spans 14 amino acids. The germline V gene encodes CDR1 SGHTA and CDR2 FQGNSA. J gave up 4 bases and V 1 base, and 4 bases lay outside the gene matches. The DNA of the CDR3 is TGTGCCAGCAGCTTAGGGCGGGAGTGGTACGAGCAGTACTTC. Translation gives CASSLGREWYEQYF. Looking up the rest from reference TRBV7-2 and TRBJ2-7 gives the full variable domain: GAGVSQSPSNKVTEKGKDVELRCDPISGHTALYWYRQSLGQGLEFLIYFQGNSAPDKSGLPSDRFSAERTGGSVSTLTIQRTQQEDSAVYLCASSLGREWYEQYFGPGTRLTVT.

V usage is TRBV7-3 and J usage is TRBJ2-1; D is undetermined. V gave up 3 bases and J gave up 5 bases, with 8 bases separating them. Germline values: CDR1 SGHTA, CDR2 FQGTGA. The CDR3 is 13 amino acids. This chain's CDR3 is CASSLIGNNEQFF. CDR3 bases: TGTGCCAGCAGCTTGATAGGGAACAATGAGCAGTTCTTC.

The V call is TRBV18, the J call TRBJ2-1; maybe TRBD2 (5 bases). This CDR3 is built from 15 residues. In germline, CDR1 is KGHSH, CDR2 LQKENI. V shed 2 bases and J shed 7 bases, with 15 bases lying between them. The CDR3 bases are TGTGCCAGCTCACCAGTGGGAGTTGGGAGAAATGAGCAGTTCTTC. As protein: CASSPVGVGRNEQFF.

The J gene is TRBJ2-1, the V gene TRBV28; possibly TRBD2 for D (5 bases). V dropped 3 bases and J dropped 5 bases, with 14 bases sitting between them. CDR1 and CDR2 (germline): MDHEN, SYDVKM. The CDR3 covers 15 residues. CDR3 amino acids: CASSFEPGRDNEQFF. In DNA, the CDR3 is TGTGCCAGCAGTTTTGAGCCGGGAAGGGACAATGAGCAGTTCTTC.

This chain connects TRBV2 to TRBJ1-3; a possible D gene is TRBD1 (6 bases). The CDR3 covers 14 residues. Trimming pared 8 bases from V and 0 bases from J, leaving 11 bases between. Germline V lookup: CDR1 SNHLY, CDR2 FYNNEI. This chain's CDR3 is CASGNRASGNTIYF. CDR3 bases: TGTGCCAGCGGGAACAGGGCCTCTGGAAACACCATATATTTT.

This sequence joins TRBV19 and TRBJ1-5, with D possibly matching TRBD1 (6 bases). V lost 7 bases to trimming and J lost 6 bases, with 13 bases between them. The CDR3 totals 13 residues. CDR1 is LNHDA and CDR2 is SQIVND in the germline V gene (reference sequence). DNA of the CDR3: TGTGCCAGTACCCAGGAAGGGGGTCAGCCCCAGCATTTT. Amino acid sequence: CASTQEGGQPQHF.

The genes are TRBV2 and TRBJ2-2; 13 nucleotides line up with TRBD2. Per the germline V gene, CDR1 is SNHLY and CDR2 is FYNNEI. The CDR3 spans 17 residues. V lost 6 bases to trimming and J lost 2 bases; unmatched junction nucleotides: 6. The CDR3: CASRRGLAGPNTGELFF. CDR3 DNA: TGTGCCAGCAGGAGGGGACTAGCGGGACCCAACACCGGGGAGCTGTTTTTT.

The V and J genes are TRBV28 and TRBJ1-5; TRBD1 might be the D (5 bases). Trimming removed 5 bases at V and 3 bases at J, with 17 bases between. The germline gives CDR1 MDHEN, CDR2 SYDVKM. The CDR3 sequence is 16 residues long. The CDR3 spells CASSRAGVQSNQPQHF. In nucleotides, the CDR3 is TGTGCCAGCAGTCGGGCGGGGGTACAGTCCAATCAGCCCCAGCATTTT.

The rearrangement joins TRBV7-9 to TRBJ2-3; no firm D call. This CDR3 is 18 amino acids long. V lost 1 base, J lost 0 bases, and 17 bases lay in between. Germline CDR1 is SEHNR and CDR2 is FQNEAQ (reference sequence). The CDR3 DNA reads TGTGCCAGCAGCTTAGTCCCCTTTGCAGGCGCTAGCACAGATACGCAGTATTTT. Its translation is CASSLVPFAGASTDTQYF. Combining the CDR3 with reference TRBV7-9 and TRBJ2-3 gives the whole variable domain DTGVSQNPRHKITKRGQNVTFRCDPISEHNRLYWYRQTLGQGPEFLTYFQNEAQLEKSRLLSDRFSAERPKGSFSTLEIQRTEQGDSAMYLCASSLVPFAGASTDTQYFGPGTRLTVL.